The T cell receptor (beta chain) described here comes from a study of spatial heterogeneity in lung cancer. Findings of the study overall: Tumoral mutation counts were tracked by counts of expanded intratumoral alpha and beta TCRs.

This clonotype is deemed medium-sized. Its antigen is as yet unknown. Because the library targeted alpha chains, this beta chain is an off-target read whose size means little. Described time point: sample taken at primary tumor resection. The sequenced material consisted of unsorted whole RNA from tumor, nontumor lung or frozen PBMC. From the 5' RACE reads, TCRdb called clonotypes with MiXCR, one entry per CDR3 protein. The sample holds around 2,500 distinct CDR3 sequences, roughly 5.8% seen once. This CDR3 comprises 14 residues. CDR1 is LGHDT and CDR2 is YNNKEL in the germline V gene (reference sequence). The ends were cut back, 0 bases at V and 1 base at J, with 3 bases in the middle.

The source of this sequence is a male donor with early-stage non-small cell lung cancer. This chain joins TRBV3-1 and TRBJ2-2; D remains unclear. The sequences come from lung tumor tissue, collected at surgery. This chain's CDR3 is CASSQDQNTGELFF. CDR3 bases: TGTGCCAGCAGCCAAGACCAGAACACCGGGGAGCTGTTTTTT.